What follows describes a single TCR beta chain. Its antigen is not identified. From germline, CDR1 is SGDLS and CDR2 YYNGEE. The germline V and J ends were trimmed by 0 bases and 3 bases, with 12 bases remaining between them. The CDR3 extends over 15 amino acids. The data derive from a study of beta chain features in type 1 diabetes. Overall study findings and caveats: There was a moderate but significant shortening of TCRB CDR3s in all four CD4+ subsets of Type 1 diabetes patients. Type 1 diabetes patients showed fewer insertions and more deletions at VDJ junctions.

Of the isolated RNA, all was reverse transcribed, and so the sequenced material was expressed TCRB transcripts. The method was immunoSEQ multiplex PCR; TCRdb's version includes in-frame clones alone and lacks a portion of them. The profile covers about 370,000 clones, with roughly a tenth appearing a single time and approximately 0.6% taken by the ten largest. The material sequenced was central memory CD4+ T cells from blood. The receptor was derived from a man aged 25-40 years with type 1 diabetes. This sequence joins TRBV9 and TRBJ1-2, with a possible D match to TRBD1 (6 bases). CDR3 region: CASSVGAGADYGYTF. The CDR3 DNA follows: TGTGCCAGCAGCGTAGGTGCAGGGGCCGACTATGGCTACACCTTC.